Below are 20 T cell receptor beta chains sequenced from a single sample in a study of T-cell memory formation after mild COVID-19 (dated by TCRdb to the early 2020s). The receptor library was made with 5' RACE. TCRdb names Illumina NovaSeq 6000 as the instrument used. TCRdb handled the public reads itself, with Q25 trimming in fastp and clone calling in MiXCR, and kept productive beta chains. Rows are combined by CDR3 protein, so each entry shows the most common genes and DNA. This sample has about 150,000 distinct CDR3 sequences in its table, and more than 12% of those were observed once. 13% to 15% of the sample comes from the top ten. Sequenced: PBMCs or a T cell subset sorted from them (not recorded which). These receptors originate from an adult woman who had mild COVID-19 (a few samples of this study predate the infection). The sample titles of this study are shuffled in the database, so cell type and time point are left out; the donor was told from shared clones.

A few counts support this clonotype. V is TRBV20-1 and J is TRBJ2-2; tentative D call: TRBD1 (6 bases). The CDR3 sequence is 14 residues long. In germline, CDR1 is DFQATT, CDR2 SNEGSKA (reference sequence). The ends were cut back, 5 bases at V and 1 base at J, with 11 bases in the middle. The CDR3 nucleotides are TGCAGTGCTCCAGACAGGTTGAACACCGGGGAGCTGTTTTTT. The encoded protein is CSAPDRLNTGELFF.

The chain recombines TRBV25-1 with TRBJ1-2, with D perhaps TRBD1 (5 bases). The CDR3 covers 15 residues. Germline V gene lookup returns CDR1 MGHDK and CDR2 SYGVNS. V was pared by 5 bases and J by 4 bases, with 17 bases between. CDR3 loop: CASSSPIQGSYGYTF. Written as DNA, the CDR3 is TGTGCCAGCAGTTCCCCAATTCAGGGTAGCTATGGCTACACCTTC.

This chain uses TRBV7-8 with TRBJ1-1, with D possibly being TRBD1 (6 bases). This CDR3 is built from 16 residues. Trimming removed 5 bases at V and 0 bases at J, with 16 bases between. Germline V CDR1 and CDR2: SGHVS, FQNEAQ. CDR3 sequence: CASSPGLRGMNTEAFF. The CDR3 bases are TGTGCCAGCAGCCCCGGGTTAAGGGGGATGAACACTGAAGCTTTCTTT.

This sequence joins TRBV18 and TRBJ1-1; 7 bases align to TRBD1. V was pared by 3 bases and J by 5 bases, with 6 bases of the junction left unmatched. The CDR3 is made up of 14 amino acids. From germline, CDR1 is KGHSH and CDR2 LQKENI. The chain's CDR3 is CASSPRGDRTEAFF. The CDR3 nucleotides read TGTGCCAGCTCACCCAGGGGGGACCGGACTGAAGCTTTCTTT. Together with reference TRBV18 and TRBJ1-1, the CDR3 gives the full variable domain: NAGVMQNPRHLVRRRGQEARLRCSPMKGHSHVYWYRQLPEEGLKFMVYLQKENIIDESGMPKERFSAEFPKEGPSILRIQQVVRGDSAAYFCASSPRGDRTEAFFGQGTRLTVV.

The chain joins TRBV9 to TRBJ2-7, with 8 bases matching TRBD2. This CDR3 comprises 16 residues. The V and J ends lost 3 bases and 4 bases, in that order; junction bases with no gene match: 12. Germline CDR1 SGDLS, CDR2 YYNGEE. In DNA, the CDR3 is TGTGCCAGCAGCGGCAGACCTGAGGGACTAGATTACGAGCAGTACTTC. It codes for CASSGRPEGLDYEQYF. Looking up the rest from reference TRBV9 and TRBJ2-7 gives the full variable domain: DSGVTQTPKHLITATGQRVTLRCSPRSGDLSVYWYQQSLDQGLQFLIQYYNGEERAKGNILERFSAQQFPDLHSELNLSSLELGDSALYFCASSGRPEGLDYEQYFGPGTRLTVT.

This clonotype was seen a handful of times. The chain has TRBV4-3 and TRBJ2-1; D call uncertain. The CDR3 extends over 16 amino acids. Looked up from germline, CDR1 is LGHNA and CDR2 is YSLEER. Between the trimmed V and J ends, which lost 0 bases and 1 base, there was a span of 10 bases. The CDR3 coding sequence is TGCGCCAGCAGCCAAGATAAGCTTTGGTCCTACAATGAGCAGTTCTTC. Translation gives CASSQDKLWSYNEQFF.

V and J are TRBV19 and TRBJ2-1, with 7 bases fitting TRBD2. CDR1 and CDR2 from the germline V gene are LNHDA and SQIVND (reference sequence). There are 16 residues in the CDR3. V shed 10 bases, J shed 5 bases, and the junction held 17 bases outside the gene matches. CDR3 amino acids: CATQRGEGSNHNEQFF. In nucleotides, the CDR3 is TGTGCCACCCAAAGAGGGGAGGGATCAAACCACAATGAGCAGTTCTTC.

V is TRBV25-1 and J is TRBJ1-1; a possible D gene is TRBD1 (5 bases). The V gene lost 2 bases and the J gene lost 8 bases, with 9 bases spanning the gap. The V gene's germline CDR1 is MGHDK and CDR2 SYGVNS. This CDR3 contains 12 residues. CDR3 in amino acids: CASSEGGREAFF. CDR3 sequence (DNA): TGTGCCAGCAGTGAAGGGGGAAGAGAAGCTTTCTTT.

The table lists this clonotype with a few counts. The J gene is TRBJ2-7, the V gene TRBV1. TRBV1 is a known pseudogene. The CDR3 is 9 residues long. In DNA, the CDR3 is TGCACCAGGACATCATCAGGGTACTTC. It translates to CTRTSSGYF.

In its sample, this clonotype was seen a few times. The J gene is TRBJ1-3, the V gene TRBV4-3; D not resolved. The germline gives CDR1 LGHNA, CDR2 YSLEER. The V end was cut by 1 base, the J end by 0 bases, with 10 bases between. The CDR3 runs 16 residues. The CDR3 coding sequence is TGCGCCAGCAGCCAAGGGAGTGGTTCCTCTGGAAACACCATATATTTT. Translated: CASSQGSGSSGNTIYF.

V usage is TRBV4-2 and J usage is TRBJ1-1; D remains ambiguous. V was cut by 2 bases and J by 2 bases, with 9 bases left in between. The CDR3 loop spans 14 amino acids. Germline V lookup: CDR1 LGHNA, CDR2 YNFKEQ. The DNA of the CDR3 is TGTGCCAGCAGCCAAAAAGCAGGAAACACTGAAGCTTTCTTT. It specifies CASSQKAGNTEAFF.

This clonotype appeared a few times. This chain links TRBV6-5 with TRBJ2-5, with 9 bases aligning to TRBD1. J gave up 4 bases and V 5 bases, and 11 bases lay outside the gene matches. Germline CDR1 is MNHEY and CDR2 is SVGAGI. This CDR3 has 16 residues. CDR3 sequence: CASSGLRRQGGETQYF. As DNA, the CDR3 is TGTGCCAGCAGTGGCTTGCGGCGACAGGGGGGAGAGACCCAGTACTTC.

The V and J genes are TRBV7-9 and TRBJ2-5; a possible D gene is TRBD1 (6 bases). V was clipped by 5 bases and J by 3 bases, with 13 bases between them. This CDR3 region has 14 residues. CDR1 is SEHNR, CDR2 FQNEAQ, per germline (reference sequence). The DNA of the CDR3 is TGTGCCAGCAGCGCGCCGGGACACGAAGAGACCCAGTACTTC. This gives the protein CASSAPGHEETQYF.

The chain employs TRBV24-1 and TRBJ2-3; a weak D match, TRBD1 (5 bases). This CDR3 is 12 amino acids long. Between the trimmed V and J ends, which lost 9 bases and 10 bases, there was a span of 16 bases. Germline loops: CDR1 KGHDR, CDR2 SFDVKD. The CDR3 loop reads CATARSLGAQYF. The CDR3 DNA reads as TGTGCCACCGCCCGGTCCCTAGGGGCGCAGTATTTT.

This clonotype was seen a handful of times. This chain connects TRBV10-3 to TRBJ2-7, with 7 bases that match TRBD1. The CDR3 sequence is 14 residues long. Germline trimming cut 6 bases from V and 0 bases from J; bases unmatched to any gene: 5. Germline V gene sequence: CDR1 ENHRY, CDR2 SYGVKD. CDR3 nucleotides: TGTGCCATCAGCCCGGGACAGAGCTCCTACGAGCAGTACTTC. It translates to CAISPGQSSYEQYF.

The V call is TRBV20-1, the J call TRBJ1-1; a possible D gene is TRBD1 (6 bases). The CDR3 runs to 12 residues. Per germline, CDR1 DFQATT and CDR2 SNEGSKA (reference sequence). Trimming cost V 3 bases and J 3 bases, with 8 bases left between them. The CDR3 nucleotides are TGCAGTGCTAGGCCAGGGGACACTGAAGCTTTCTTT. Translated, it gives CSARPGDTEAFF.

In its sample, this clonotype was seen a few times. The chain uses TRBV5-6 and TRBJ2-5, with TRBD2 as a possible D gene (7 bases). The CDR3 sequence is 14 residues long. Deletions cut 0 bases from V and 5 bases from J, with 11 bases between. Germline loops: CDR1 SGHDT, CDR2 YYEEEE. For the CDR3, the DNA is TGTGCCAGCAGCTTGGTAGGGGGGGCTGAGACCCAGTACTTC. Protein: CASSLVGGAETQYF.

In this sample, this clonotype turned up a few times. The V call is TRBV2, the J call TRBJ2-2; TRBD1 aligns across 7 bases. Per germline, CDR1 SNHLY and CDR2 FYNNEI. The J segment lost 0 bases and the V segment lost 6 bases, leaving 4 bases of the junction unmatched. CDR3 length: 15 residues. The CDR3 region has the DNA TGTGCCAGCAGGATGGGACAGACGAACACCGGGGAGCTGTTTTTT. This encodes CASRMGQTNTGELFF.

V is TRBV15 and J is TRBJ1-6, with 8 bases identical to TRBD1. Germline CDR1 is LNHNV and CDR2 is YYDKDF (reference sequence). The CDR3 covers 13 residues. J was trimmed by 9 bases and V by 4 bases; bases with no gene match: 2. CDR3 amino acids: CATSMDRVSPLHF. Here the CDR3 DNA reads TGTGCCACCAGCATGGACAGGGTTTCACCCCTCCACTTT. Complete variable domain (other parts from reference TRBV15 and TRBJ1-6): DAMVIQNPRYQVTQFGKPVTLSCSQTLNHNVMYWYQQKSSQAPKLLFHYYDKDFNNEADTPDNFQSRRPNTSFCFLDIRSPGLGDTAMYLCATSMDRVSPLHFGNGTRLTVT.

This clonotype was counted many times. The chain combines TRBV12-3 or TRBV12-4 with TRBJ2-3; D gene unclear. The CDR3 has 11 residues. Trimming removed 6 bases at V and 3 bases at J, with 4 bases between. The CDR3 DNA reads TGTGCCAGCAGCTTGACAGATACGCAGTATTTT. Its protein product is CASSLTDTQYF.